These T cell receptor beta chains were read from a single sample in a study of T cell responses to AZD1222 COVID-19 vaccine. Here immunoSEQ multiplex PCR was the method, and the copy in TCRdb shows in-frame clones only, minus some. Of approximately 110,000 clones listed, roughly 84% are singletons. This specimen consisted of peripheral blood, obtained on day 0 of AZD1222 vaccination. These receptors all come from an adult in good health. Each CDR3 is given with its conserved first and last residue. A D gene is named only where the DNA matches it firmly. Size values are once, few and many counts, or a class for expanded clones, and some rows have none.

j_call d_call clone_size v_call cdr3_aa cdr3_nt
TRBJ1-1 NA NA TRBV6-2/TRBV6-3 CASSPWANTEAFF TGTGCCAGCAGTCCGTGGGCGAACACTGAAGCTTTCTTT
TRBJ2-3 TRBD1 NA TRBV10-3 CAISTGTGDLDTQYF TGTGCCATCAGCACAGGGACAGGGGACTTGGATACGCAGTATTTT
TRBJ1-1 NA NA TRBV12-5 CASGLPNTEAFF TGTGCTAGTGGTTTGCCTAACACTGAAGCTTTCTTT
TRBJ1-1 NA NA TRBV7-8 CASSPRGGLNTEAFF TGTGCCAGCAGCCCCCGTGGGGGATTGAACACTGAAGCTTTCTTT
TRBJ1-1 NA NA TRBV6-5 CASSLRENTEAFF TGTGCCAGCAGCCTCAGAGAGAACACTGAAGCTTTCTTT
TRBJ1-1 NA NA TRBV10-3 CAISESSSWAFF TGTGCCATCAGTGAGTCGTCCTCGTGGGCTTTCTTT
TRBJ2-6 NA NA TRBV21-1 CASFTGANSGANVLTF TGTGCCAGTTTTACAGGGGCGAACTCTGGGGCCAACGTCCTGACTTTC
TRBJ1-1 NA NA TRBV12-3/TRBV12-4 CASRAQMNTEAFF TGTGCCAGCAGGGCCCAGATGAACACTGAAGCTTTCTTT
TRBJ1-5 NA NA TRBV7-8 CASSSGQPDQPQHF TGTGCCAGCAGCTCGGGCCAACCAGATCAGCCCCAGCATTTT
TRBJ1-1 NA NA TRBV15 CATSREWLENTEAFF TGTGCCACCAGCAGAGAATGGCTCGAGAACACTGAAGCTTTCTTT
TRBJ2-3 TRBD2 NA TRBV4-3 CASSPDLTGGTTQYF TGCGCCAGCAGCCCGGACCTCACGGGGGGAACTACGCAGTATTTT
TRBJ1-6 TRBD1 once TRBV4-2 CASSRTTGRDNSPLHF TGTGCCAGCAGCCGAACGACAGGGCGGGATAATTCACCCCTCCACTTT
TRBJ2-3 NA NA TRBV12-5 CASGPTDTQYF TGTGCTAGTGGACCTACAGATACGCAGTATTTT
TRBJ1-2 TRBD1 few TRBV7-8 CASSSTGDLWSNYGYTF TGTGCCAGCAGCTCGACAGGGGACCTTTGGTCTAACTATGGCTACACCTTC
TRBJ2-7 NA NA TRBV12-5 CASAFGPNRRNEQYF TGTGCTAGTGCTTTCGGCCCGAACAGACGCAACGAGCAGTACTTC
TRBJ1-1 NA NA TRBV15 CATSREPGVRNTEAFF TGTGCCACCAGCAGAGAGCCAGGTGTGAGGAATACTGAAGCTTTCTTT
TRBJ2-3 TRBD1 NA TRBV9 CASSAEGTGVDTQYF TGTGCCAGCAGCGCCGAGGGGACAGGGGTAGATACGCAGTATTTT
TRBJ2-2 NA NA TRBV7-6 CASSSPGIVGGELFF TGTGCCAGCAGCTCGCCAGGAATAGTAGGCGGGGAGCTGTTTTTT
TRBJ1-4 NA NA TRBV7-9 CASSSGIGATNEKLFF TGTGCCAGCAGCTCCGGAATTGGTGCAACTAATGAAAAACTGTTTTTT
TRBJ2-5 NA NA TRBV4-1 CASSGWQETQYF TGCGCCAGCAGCGGGTGGCAAGAGACCCAGTACTTC
TRBJ2-5 NA NA TRBV4-1 CASSQLGGETQYF TGCGCCAGCAGCCAATTGGGAGGAGAGACCCAGTACTTC
TRBJ1-2 TRBD1 NA TRBV6-5 CASTGQAPSGYTF TGTGCCAGCACAGGACAGGCTCCTTCGGGCTACACCTTC
TRBJ1-1 NA NA TRBV6-1 CASSEARRNTEAFF TGTGCCAGCAGTGAAGCGCGCAGGAACACTGAAGCTTTCTTT
TRBJ1-2 TRBD1 once TRBV6-5 CASSLGGQDRYGYTF TGTGCCAGCAGTCTCGGAGGACAGGACCGCTATGGCTACACCTTC
TRBJ1-5 NA NA TRBV7-2 CASSPTWTTGGQPQHF TGTGCCAGCAGCCCCACCTGGACGACGGGAGGTCAGCCCCAGCATTTT
TRBJ2-7 NA NA TRBV5-1 CASRVRGVWTKNSYEQYF TGCGCCAGCAGGGTGAGAGGAGTCTGGACCAAAAACTCCTACGAGCAGTACTTC
TRBJ2-5 NA NA TRBV18 CASSPPGYQETQYF TGTGCCAGCTCACCTCCGGGGTACCAAGAGACCCAGTACTTC
TRBJ1-2 NA NA TRBV5-4 CASSQSAASYYGYTF TGTGCCAGCAGCCAATCAGCCGCATCCTACTATGGCTACACCTTC
TRBJ2-5 TRBD1 NA TRBV7-8 CASSLADRRETQYF TGTGCCAGCAGCTTAGCGGACAGGCGAGAGACCCAGTACTTC
TRBJ1-1 NA NA TRBV6-4 CASSDRVGSAEAFF TGTGCCAGCAGTGACCGAGTGGGTAGCGCTGAAGCTTTCTTT
TRBJ2-5 NA NA TRBV9 CASSLQGRQETQYF TGTGCCAGCAGCCTACAGGGTCGCCAAGAGACCCAGTACTTC
TRBJ1-2 NA NA TRBV5-1 CASSWVAGQNYGYTF TGCGCCAGCAGCTGGGTGGCCGGACAGAACTATGGCTACACCTTC
TRBJ2-1 TRBD2 NA TRBV24-1 CATSETSGRNEQFF TGTGCCACCAGTGAAACTAGCGGCCGCAATGAGCAGTTCTTC
TRBJ1-6 NA NA TRBV7-8 CASSSKGLRSSYNSPLHF TGTGCCAGCAGCTCGAAGGGGCTTAGGAGCTCCTATAATTCACCCCTCCACTTT
TRBJ1-6 TRBD1 NA TRBV6-2/TRBV6-3 CASSYGQGVWSPLHF TGTGCCAGCAGTTACGGTCAGGGGGTCTGGTCACCCCTCCACTTT
TRBJ2-7 NA NA TRBV5-1 CASNPLQPAAFHEQYF TGCGCCAGCAACCCGTTGCAGCCAGCCGCCTTCCACGAGCAGTACTTC
TRBJ1-6 NA once TRBV27 CASSFQGSRLIPLHF TGTGCCAGCAGTTTTCAGGGGTCGCGACTGATACCCCTCCACTTT
TRBJ1-5 NA NA TRBV5-4 CASSLAPGRGQPQHF TGTGCCAGCAGCTTGGCCCCGGGCCGCGGTCAGCCCCAGCATTTT
TRBJ2-5 NA NA TRBV30 CAWSVPETQYF TGTGCCTGGAGTGTACCGGAGACCCAGTACTTC
TRBJ2-7 TRBD2 NA TRBV7-2 CASRISGGSYEQYF TGTGCCAGCAGGATTAGCGGGGGATCCTACGAGCAGTACTTC
TRBJ1-2 NA NA TRBV19 CASTNKQGNGYTF TGTGCCAGTACTAATAAACAGGGTAATGGCTACACCTTC
TRBJ1-5 NA NA TRBV12-5 CASGYFPHQPQHF TGTGCTAGTGGTTATTTCCCCCACCAGCCCCAGCATTTT
TRBJ2-6 NA NA TRBV7-8 CASSLAVRGANVLTF TGTGCCAGCAGCTTAGCCGTCCGTGGGGCCAACGTCCTGACTTTC
TRBJ2-7 NA NA TRBV7-2 CASSLSPPRSYEQYF TGTGCCAGCAGCTTATCTCCCCCCAGGTCCTACGAGCAGTACTTC
TRBJ2-1 TRBD2 NA TRBV5-1 CASSSGTSSNNNEQFF TGCGCCAGCAGCTCCGGGACTAGCAGCAATAACAATGAGCAGTTCTTC
TRBJ2-2 TRBD2 NA TRBV5-6 CASSWVAGGNTGELFF TGTGCCAGCAGCTGGGTAGCGGGGGGTAACACCGGGGAGCTGTTTTTT
TRBJ2-1 NA NA TRBV25-1 CASSSHRGGSGNDEQFF TGTGCCAGCAGTTCGCACAGGGGTGGTAGCGGCAACGATGAGCAGTTCTTC
TRBJ1-5 NA once TRBV4-2 CASSQAPGRFDSNQPQHF TGTGCCAGCAGCCAAGCCCCGGGGAGGTTCGATAGCAATCAGCCCCAGCATTTT